This TCR beta chain stems from a study of CD8 T cells in Susac syndrome. Random hexamers were used to reverse transcribe the RNA input (about 0.5 to 1 ug). The TCR beta CDR3 was amplified by immunoSEQ multiplex PCR across 54 Vbeta, 13 Jbeta. MiXCR, run by TCRdb on the immunoSEQ multiplex PCR reads, gives a single entry per CDR3 protein. The profile shows over 200,000 distinct CDR3 sequences, just under 95% of them singletons. Germline V gives CDR1 SGHVS, CDR2 FQNEAQ. The CDR3 sequence is 18 residues long. With V trimmed by 5 bases and J by 2 bases, 7 bases remained unmatched. The receptor was derived from a human donor with multiple sclerosis. Source material: CD4+ T cells from PBMCs. The V and J genes are TRBV7-8 and TRBJ2-1; 15 bases are shared with TRBD2. CDR3 region: CASSQGLAGGHTYNEQFF. The CDR3 DNA reads as TGTGCCAGCAGCCAGGGACTAGCGGGGGGACATACCTACAATGAGCAGTTCTTC.